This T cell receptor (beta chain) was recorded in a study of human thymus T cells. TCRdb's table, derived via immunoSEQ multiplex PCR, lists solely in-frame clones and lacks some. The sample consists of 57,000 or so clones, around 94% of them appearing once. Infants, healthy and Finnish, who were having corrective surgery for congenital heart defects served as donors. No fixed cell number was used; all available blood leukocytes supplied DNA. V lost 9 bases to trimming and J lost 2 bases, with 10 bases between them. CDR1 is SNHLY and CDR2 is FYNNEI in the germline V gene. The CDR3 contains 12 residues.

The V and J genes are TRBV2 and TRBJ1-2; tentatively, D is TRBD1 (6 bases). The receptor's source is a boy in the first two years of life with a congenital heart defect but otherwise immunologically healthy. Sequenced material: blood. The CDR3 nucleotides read TGTGCCAGACAGGGCCCGAACTATGGCTACACCTTC. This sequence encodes CARQGPNYGYTF.